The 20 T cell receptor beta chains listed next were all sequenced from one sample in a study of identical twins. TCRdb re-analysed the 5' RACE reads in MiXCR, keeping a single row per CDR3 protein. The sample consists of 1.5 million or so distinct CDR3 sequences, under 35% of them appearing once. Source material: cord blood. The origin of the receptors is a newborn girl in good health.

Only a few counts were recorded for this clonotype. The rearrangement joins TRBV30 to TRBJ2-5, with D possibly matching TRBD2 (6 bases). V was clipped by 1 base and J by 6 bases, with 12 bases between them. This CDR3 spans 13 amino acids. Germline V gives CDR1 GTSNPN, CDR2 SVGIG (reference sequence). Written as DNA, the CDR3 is TGTGCCTGGAGTGAGCAGGGAGGAAAGACCCAGTACTTC. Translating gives CAWSEQGGKTQYF.

The CDR3 DNA reads as TGTGCCAGCAGGGATGACAGATACGAGCAGTACTTC. Its protein is CASRDDRYEQYF. The V gene is TRBV2, the J gene TRBJ2-7, with TRBD1 as a possible D gene (5 bases). From germline, CDR1 is SNHLY and CDR2 FYNNEI. The CDR3 is 12 residues long. V was clipped by 6 bases and J by 4 bases, with 10 bases between them.

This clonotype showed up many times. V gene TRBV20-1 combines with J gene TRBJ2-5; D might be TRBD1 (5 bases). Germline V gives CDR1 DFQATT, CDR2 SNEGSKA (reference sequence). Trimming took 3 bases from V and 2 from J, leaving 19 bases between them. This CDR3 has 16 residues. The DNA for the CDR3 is TGCAGTGCTAGCGTACCAGGGTACCGCACGCAAGAGACCCAGTACTTC. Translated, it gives CSASVPGYRTQETQYF.

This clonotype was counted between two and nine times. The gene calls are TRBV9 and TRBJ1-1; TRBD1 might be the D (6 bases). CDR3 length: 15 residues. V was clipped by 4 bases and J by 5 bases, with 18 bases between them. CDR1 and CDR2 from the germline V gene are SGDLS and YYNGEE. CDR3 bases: TGTGCCAGCAGCCCCGAGGGGGGGGCGATAACTGAAGCTTTCTTT. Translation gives CASSPEGGAITEAFF. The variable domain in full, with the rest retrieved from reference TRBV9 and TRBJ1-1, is DSGVTQTPKHLITATGQRVTLRCSPRSGDLSVYWYQQSLDQGLQFLIQYYNGEERAKGNILERFSAQQFPDLHSELNLSSLELGDSALYFCASSPEGGAITEAFFGQGTRLTVV.

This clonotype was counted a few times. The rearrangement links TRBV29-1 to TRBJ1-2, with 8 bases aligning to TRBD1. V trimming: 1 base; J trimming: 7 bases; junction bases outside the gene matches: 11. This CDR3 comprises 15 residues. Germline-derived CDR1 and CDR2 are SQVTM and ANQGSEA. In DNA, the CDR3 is TGCAGCGTTGAAGTGGGGCTCACAGGGGGTAGTGGCTACACCTTC. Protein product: CSVEVGLTGGSGYTF.

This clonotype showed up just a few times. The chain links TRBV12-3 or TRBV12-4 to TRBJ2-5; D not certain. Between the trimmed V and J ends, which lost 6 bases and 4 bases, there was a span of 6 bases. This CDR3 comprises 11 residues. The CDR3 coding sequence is TGTGCCAGCAGGGCCCTAGAGACCCAGTACTTC. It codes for CASRALETQYF.

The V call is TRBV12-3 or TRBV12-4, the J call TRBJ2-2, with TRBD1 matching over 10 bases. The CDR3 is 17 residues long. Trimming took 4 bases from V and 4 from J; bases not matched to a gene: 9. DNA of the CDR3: TGTGCCAGCAGTTCCCGCGGGGGACAGGGGAGCACCGGGGAGCTGTTTTTT. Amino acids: CASSSRGGQGSTGELFF.

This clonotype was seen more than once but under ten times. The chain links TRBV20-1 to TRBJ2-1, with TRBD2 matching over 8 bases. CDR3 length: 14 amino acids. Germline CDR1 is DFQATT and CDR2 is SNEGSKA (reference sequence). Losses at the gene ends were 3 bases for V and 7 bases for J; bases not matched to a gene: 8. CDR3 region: CSASPRGGWNEQFF. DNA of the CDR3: TGCAGTGCTAGTCCCCGGGGGGGCTGGAATGAGCAGTTCTTC.

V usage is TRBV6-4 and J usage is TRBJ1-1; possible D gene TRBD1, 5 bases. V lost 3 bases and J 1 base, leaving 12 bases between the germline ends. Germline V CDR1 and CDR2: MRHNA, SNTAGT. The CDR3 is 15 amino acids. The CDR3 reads CASSEQGGRNTEAFF. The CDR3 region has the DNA TGTGCCAGCAGTGAGCAGGGAGGGAGGAACACTGAAGCTTTCTTT.

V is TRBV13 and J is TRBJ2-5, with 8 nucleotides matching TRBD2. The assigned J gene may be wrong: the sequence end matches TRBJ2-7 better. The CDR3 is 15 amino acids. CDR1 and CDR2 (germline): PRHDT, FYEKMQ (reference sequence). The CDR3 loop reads CASSRTSKGLYEQYF. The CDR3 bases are TGTGCCAGCAGCCGGACTAGCAAAGGTCTCTACGAGCAGTACTTC.

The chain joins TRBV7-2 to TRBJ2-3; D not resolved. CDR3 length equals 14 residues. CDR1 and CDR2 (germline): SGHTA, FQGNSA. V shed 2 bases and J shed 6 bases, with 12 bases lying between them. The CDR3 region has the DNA TGTGCCAGCAGCTTATGGGCCCTTAGGGATACGCAGTATTTT. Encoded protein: CASSLWALRDTQYF. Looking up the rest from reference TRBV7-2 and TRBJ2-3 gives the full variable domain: GAGVSQSPSNKVTEKGKDVELRCDPISGHTALYWYRQSLGQGLEFLIYFQGNSAPDKSGLPSDRFSAERTGGSVSTLTIQRTQQEDSAVYLCASSLWALRDTQYFGPGTRLTVL.

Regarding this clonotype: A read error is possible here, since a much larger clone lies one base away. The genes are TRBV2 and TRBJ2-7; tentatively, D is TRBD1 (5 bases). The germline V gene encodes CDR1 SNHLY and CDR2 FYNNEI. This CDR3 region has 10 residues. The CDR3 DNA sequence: TGTGCCGGCAGGGCCTACGAGCAGTACTTC. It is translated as CAGRAYEQYF.

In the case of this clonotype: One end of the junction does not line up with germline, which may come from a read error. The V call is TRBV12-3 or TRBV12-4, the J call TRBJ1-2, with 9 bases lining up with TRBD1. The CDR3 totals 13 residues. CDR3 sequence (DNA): TGTGCCAGCAGAACAGGGGGCTTAGATGGCTACAACTTC. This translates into CASRTGGLDGYNF.

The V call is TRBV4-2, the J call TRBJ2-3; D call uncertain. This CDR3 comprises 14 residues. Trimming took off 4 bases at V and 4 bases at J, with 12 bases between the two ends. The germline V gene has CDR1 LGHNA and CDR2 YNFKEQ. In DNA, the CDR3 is TGTGCCAGCAGCCGAGCGCCGGGCCCAGATACGCAGTATTTT. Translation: CASSRAPGPDTQYF.

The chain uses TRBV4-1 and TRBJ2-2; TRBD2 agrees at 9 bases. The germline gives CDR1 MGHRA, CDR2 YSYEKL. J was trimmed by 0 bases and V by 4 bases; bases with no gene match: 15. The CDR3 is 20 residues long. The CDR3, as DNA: TGCGCCAGCAGCCTCCTTCTTCGGATAGCGGGGGCTACGAACACCGGGGAGCTGTTTTTT. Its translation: CASSLLLRIAGATNTGELFF.

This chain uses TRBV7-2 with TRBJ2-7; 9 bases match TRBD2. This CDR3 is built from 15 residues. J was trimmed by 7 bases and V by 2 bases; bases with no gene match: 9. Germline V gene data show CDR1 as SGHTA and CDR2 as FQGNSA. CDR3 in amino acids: CASSLLGLAYNEQYF. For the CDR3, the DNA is TGTGCCAGCAGCTTACTGGGACTAGCCTACAATGAGCAGTACTTC. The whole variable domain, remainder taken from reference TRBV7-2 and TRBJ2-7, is GAGVSQSPSNKVTEKGKDVELRCDPISGHTALYWYRQSLGQGLEFLIYFQGNSAPDKSGLPSDRFSAERTGGSVSTLTIQRTQQEDSAVYLCASSLLGLAYNEQYFGPGTRLTVT.

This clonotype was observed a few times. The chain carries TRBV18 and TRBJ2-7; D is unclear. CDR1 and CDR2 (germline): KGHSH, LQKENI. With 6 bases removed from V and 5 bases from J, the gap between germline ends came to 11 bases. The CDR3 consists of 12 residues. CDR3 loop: CASSGSFHEQYF. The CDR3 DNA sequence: TGTGCCAGCTCTGGAAGCTTCCACGAGCAGTACTTC. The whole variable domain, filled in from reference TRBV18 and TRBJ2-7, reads NAGVMQNPRHLVRRRGQEARLRCSPMKGHSHVYWYRQLPEEGLKFMVYLQKENIIDESGMPKERFSAEFPKEGPSILRIQQVVRGDSAAYFCASSGSFHEQYFGPGTRLTVT.

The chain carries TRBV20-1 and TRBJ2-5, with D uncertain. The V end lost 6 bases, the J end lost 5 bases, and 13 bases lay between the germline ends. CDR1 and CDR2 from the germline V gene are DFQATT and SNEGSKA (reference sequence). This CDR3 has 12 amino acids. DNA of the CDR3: TGCAGTGCCGTTCGAAGTTGGGAGACCCAGTACTTC. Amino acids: CSAVRSWETQYF.

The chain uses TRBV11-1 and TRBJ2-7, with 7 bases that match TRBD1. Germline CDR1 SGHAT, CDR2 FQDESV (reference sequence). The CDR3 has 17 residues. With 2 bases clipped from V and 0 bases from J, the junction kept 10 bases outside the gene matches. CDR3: CASSLILRTGASYEQYF. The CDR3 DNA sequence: TGTGCCAGCAGCTTAATCTTAAGGACAGGAGCCTCCTACGAGCAGTACTTC.

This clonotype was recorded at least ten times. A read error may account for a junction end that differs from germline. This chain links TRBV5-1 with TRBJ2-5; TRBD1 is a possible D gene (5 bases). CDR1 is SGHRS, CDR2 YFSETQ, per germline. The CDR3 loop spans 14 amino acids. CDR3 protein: CASSLAGNQETQYF. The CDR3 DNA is TGTGCCAGCAGTTTGGCAGGGAACCAGGAGACCCAGTACTTC.